The next 23 T cell receptor beta chains were all read from a single sample in a study of blood T cells in healthy people across ages (dated by TCRdb to about 2015). The library was generated by 5' RACE. TCRdb shows the sequencer as Illumina HiSeq 2500. A second 7 to 11 cycle PCR used a sample-barcoded 5' primer and a J-beta primer mix. The public reads were reanalyzed by TCRdb: fastp trimming at Q25, MiXCR alignment, in-frame beta chains only. Under each unique CDR3 protein, matching rows form one entry showing the most common genes and DNA. A total of hundreds of thousands of distinct CDR3 sequences appear in this sample, around a quarter of them only once. The biggest ten clones account for 8% to 10% of the sample. These data were also reused for a study on T cells of mothers and their children.

Sequencing input: blood. The receptors were sampled from a boy aged 5 to 17 in good health.

The CDR3 sequence: CASSSPGGPDEQFF. The CDR3 DNA sequence: TGTGCCAGCAGTTCGCCGGGGGGGCCGGATGAGCAGTTCTTC. The chain has TRBV28 and TRBJ2-1, with 8 bases aligning to TRBD2. CDR1 and CDR2 from the germline V gene are MDHEN and SYDVKM. V lost 4 bases to trimming and J lost 8 bases; unmatched junction nucleotides: 7. The CDR3 covers 14 residues.

The chain joins TRBV12-3 or TRBV12-4 to TRBJ2-1, with unresolved D. Trimming shortened V by 8 bases and J by 0 bases, and 11 bases separated the two germline ends. The CDR3 sequence is 14 residues long. The chain's CDR3 is CASLGASSYNEQFF. The DNA for the CDR3 is TGTGCCAGCCTCGGCGCAAGCTCCTACAATGAGCAGTTCTTC.

This clonotype appeared a few times. Germline and junction disagree at one end, which may indicate a read error. V is TRBV28 and J is TRBJ2-7; 7 bases agree with TRBD2. The germline V gene has CDR1 MDHEN and CDR2 SYDVKM. This CDR3 region has 14 residues. Here the CDR3 DNA reads TGTGCCGGCAGTTGGGGCGGGAGTCTCTACGAGCAGTACTTC. This translates into CAGSWGGSLYEQYF.

The V call is TRBV12-5, the J call TRBJ2-2, with 8 bases aligning to TRBD1. The CDR3 runs 15 residues. Germline CDR1 LGHNT, CDR2 FRNRAP. V lost 3 bases and J lost 3; bases outside the gene matches: 3. CDR3 amino acids: CASGLGQGDTGELFF. The CDR3 bases are TGTGCTAGTGGTTTAGGACAGGGTGACACCGGGGAGCTGTTTTTT.

The chain has TRBV28 and TRBJ2-7, with D unclear. The CDR3 has 15 residues. Germline loops: CDR1 MDHEN, CDR2 SYDVKM. V gave up 2 bases and J gave up 0 bases, with 11 bases separating them. CDR3 bases: TGTGCCAGCAGTTTAGGCCCGGGCCCCTCCTACGAGCAGTACTTC. Translated: CASSLGPGPSYEQYF.

This clonotype has just a few counts. The CDR3 coding sequence is TGTGCCAGCAGTTTATTCAGAGGGGCCGGGGCAACTAATGAAAAACTGTTTTTT. This gives the protein CASSLFRGAGATNEKLFF. J is TRBJ1-4 and V is TRBV12-3 or TRBV12-4, with a weak D call TRBD1 (5 bases). V dropped 2 bases and J dropped 0 bases, with 16 bases sitting between them. The CDR3 covers 18 residues.

V usage is TRBV6-6 and J usage is TRBJ2-3, with D unresolved. This CDR3 has 15 residues. Germline CDR1 is MNHNY and CDR2 is SVGAGI (reference sequence). Trimming removed 6 bases from V and 6 bases from J, with 19 bases in between. CDR3 protein: CASRPPESGKDTQYF. The CDR3 DNA follows: TGTGCCAGCAGACCCCCAGAAAGTGGAAAGGATACGCAGTATTTT.

This clonotype was counted many times. This sequence joins TRBV18 and TRBJ2-5; D gene unclear. TRBJ2-7 matches the DNA end more closely, so the J call is doubtful. This CDR3 is 13 amino acids long. The germline gives CDR1 KGHSH, CDR2 LQKENI. CDR3 amino acids: CASSPASSYEQYF. DNA for the CDR3: TGTGCCAGCTCACCGGCCAGCTCCTACGAGCAGTACTTC.

The chain carries TRBV12-3 or TRBV12-4 and TRBJ2-7, with 13 bases matching TRBD2. With V trimmed by 6 bases and J by 5 bases, 4 bases remained unmatched. This CDR3 is built from 14 residues. The CDR3: CASRPTSGRDEQYF. DNA of the CDR3: TGTGCCAGCAGACCTACTAGCGGGAGGGACGAGCAGTACTTC.

The CDR3 loop reads CASSQELGEGANVLTF. The CDR3 DNA reads TGCGCCAGCAGCCAAGAACTGGGGGAGGGGGCCAACGTCCTGACTTTC. The V and J genes are TRBV4-3 and TRBJ2-6; the D gene could be TRBD1 or TRBD2 (5 bases each). V lost 0 bases to trimming and J lost 4 bases, with 10 bases between them. Germline V gene data show CDR1 as LGHNA and CDR2 as YSLEER. CDR3 length equals 16 residues.

The chain recombines TRBV5-1 with TRBJ2-6; D unresolved. The V gene lost 0 bases and the J gene lost 4 bases, with 5 bases spanning the gap. Germline-derived CDR1 and CDR2 are SGHRS and YFSETQ. This CDR3 region has 14 residues. The DNA of the CDR3 is TGCGCCAGCAGCTTGGACGACGGGGCCAACGTCCTGACTTTC. Translating it yields CASSLDDGANVLTF.

This clonotype was recorded many times. J is TRBJ2-5 and V is TRBV7-3; D is uncertain. Trimming removed 2 bases at V and 4 bases at J, with 8 bases between. Germline CDR1 is SGHTA and CDR2 is FQGTGA. The CDR3 sequence is 13 residues long. Here the CDR3 reads CASSLGGPETQYF. Here the CDR3 DNA reads TGTGCCAGCAGCTTAGGCGGTCCAGAGACCCAGTACTTC.

The chain recombines TRBV5-1 with TRBJ2-3; 8 positions match TRBD2. The CDR3 is made up of 15 amino acids. Trimming at V came to 4 bases and at J to 3 bases, leaving 7 bases not matched to a gene. CDR1 and CDR2 (germline): SGHRS, YFSETQ. The CDR3 coding sequence is TGCGCCAGCAGCATCGCGGGGGGCCGAACAGATACGCAGTATTTT. It is translated as CASSIAGGRTDTQYF.

The chain employs TRBV28 and TRBJ2-7; D not resolved. The CDR3 contains 11 residues. In germline, CDR1 is MDHEN, CDR2 SYDVKM. V was clipped by 7 bases and J by 4 bases, with 8 bases between them. The CDR3 DNA sequence: TGTGCCAGCAATTCGGGTTACGAGCAGTACTTC. Its translation: CASNSGYEQYF.

The chain combines TRBV28 with TRBJ2-4; D unresolved. Germline CDR1 MDHEN, CDR2 SYDVKM. Trimming took 7 bases from V and 0 from J, leaving 13 bases between them. The CDR3 contains 15 residues. In DNA form, the CDR3 reads TGTGCCAGCACCTTGGGTCAACTAGCCAAAAACATTCAGTACTTC. It translates to CASTLGQLAKNIQYF.

This clonotype was recorded only once. The gene calls are TRBV28 and TRBJ2-1; 7 bases match TRBD2. Germline V gene sequence: CDR1 MDHEN, CDR2 SYDVKM. The CDR3 runs 15 residues. After removal of 4 bases from V and 4 bases from J, the junction contained 7 bases not matched to a gene. CDR3 loop: CASSSSGIKYNEQFF. In DNA form, the CDR3 reads TGTGCCAGCAGTTCCAGCGGGATTAAGTACAATGAGCAGTTCTTC.

This rearrangement joins TRBV19 to TRBJ1-6; TRBD1 might be the D (5 bases). The CDR3 sequence is 18 residues long. Germline V gene data show CDR1 as LNHDA and CDR2 as SQIVND (reference sequence). Trimming stripped 5 bases from V and 1 base from J, with 18 bases between. The CDR3 region has the DNA TGTGCCAGTAGTTTATGGGCAGGGCAGGCGTCCTATAATTCACCCCTCCACTTT. It is translated as CASSLWAGQASYNSPLHF. The full variable domain, in which reference TRBV19 and TRBJ1-6 provide the parts outside the CDR3, is DGGITQSPKYLFRKEGQNVTLSCEQNLNHDAMYWYRQDPGQGLRLIYYSQIVNDFQKGDIAEGYSVSREKKESFPLTVTSAQKNPTAFYLCASSLWAGQASYNSPLHFGNGTRLTVT.

The rearrangement joins TRBV7-2 to TRBJ1-5; D remains ambiguous. V lost 4 bases, J lost 3 bases, and 4 bases lay in between. The germline V gene has CDR1 SGHTA and CDR2 FQGNSA. The CDR3 sequence is 12 residues long. The CDR3 here is CASSSFNQPQHF. CDR3 nucleotide sequence: TGTGCCAGCAGCTCATTCAATCAGCCCCAGCATTTT.

The V call is TRBV12-3 or TRBV12-4, the J call TRBJ2-1; D uncertain. The CDR3 is 15 amino acids. V dropped 6 bases and J dropped 0 bases, with 12 bases sitting between them. The DNA of the CDR3 is TGTGCCAGCAGCATTTCCCTTGGCTCCTACAATGAGCAGTTCTTC. It codes for CASSISLGSYNEQFF.

The chain recombines TRBV19 with TRBJ2-5, with 8 bases fitting TRBD2. The end of the DNA aligns better with TRBJ2-7, so the J call may be wrong. CDR3 size: 15 residues. CDR1 LNHDA and CDR2 SQIVND come from the germline V gene (reference sequence). CDR3 region: CASSIGAGGLYEQYF. CDR3 DNA: TGTGCCAGTAGTATAGGCGCGGGAGGACTTTACGAGCAGTACTTC.

The genes are TRBV7-2 and TRBJ2-3; 14 nucleotides agree with TRBD2. Germline lookup yields CDR1 SGHTA and CDR2 FQGNSA. The CDR3 totals 19 residues. Trimming cost V 5 bases and J 0 bases; bases outside gene matches: 10. The CDR3 sequence: CASSLQTSGGAWSTDTQYF. The CDR3 coding sequence is TGTGCCAGCAGCCTACAGACTAGCGGGGGGGCTTGGAGCACAGATACGCAGTATTTT.

This chain's CDR3 is CASSLDGTGINYGYTF. The CDR3, as DNA: TGTGCCAGCAGCTTAGATGGGACAGGGATTAACTATGGCTACACCTTC. This chain uses TRBV7-2 with TRBJ1-2, with 9 positions matching TRBD1. CDR3 length equals 16 residues. The V gene's germline CDR1 is SGHTA and CDR2 FQGNSA. V shed 1 base and J 1 base; nucleotides not matched to a gene: 4.

This chain connects TRBV7-2 to TRBJ1-5; D not certain. Per the germline V gene, CDR1 is SGHTA and CDR2 is FQGNSA. This CDR3 is built from 14 residues. V lost 5 bases and J 0 bases, leaving 8 bases between the germline ends. The CDR3 nucleotides are TGTGCCAGCAGCCCAGTCACTAGCAATCAGCCCCAGCATTTT. This translates into CASSPVTSNQPQHF.